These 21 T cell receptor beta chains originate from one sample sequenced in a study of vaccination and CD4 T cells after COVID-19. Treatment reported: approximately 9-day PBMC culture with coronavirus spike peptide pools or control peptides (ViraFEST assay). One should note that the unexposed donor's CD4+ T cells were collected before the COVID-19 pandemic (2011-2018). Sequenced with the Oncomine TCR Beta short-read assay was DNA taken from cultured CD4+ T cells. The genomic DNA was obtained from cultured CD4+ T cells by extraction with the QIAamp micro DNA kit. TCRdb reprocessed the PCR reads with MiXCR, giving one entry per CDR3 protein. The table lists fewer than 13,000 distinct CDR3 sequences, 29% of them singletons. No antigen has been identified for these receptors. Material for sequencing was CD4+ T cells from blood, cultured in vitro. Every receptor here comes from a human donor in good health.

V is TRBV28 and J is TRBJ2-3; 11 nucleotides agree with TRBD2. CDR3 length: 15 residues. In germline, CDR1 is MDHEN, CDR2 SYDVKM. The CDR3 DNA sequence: TGTGCGACTTATCTTAGCGGGAGGGCCGCAGATACGCAGTATTTT. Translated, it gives CATYLSGRAADTQYF.

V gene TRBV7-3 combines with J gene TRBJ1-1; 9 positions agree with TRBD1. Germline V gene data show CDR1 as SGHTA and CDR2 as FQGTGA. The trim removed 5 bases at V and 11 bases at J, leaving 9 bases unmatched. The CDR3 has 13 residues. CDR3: CASSPGQGLLAFF. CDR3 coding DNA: TGTGCCAGCAGCCCGGGACAGGGATTGTTGGCTTTCTTT.

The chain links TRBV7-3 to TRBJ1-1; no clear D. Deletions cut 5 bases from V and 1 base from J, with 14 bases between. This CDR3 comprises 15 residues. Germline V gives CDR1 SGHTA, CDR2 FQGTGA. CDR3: CASSPGLWGNTEAFF. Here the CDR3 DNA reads TGTGCCAGCAGCCCAGGTCTATGGGGGAACACTGAAGCTTTCTTT.

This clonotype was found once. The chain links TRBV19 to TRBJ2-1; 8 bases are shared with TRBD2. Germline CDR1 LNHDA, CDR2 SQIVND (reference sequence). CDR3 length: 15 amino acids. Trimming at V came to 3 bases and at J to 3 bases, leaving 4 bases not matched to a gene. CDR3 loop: CASSMAAGDYNEQFF. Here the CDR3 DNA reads TGTGCCAGTAGTATGGCAGCGGGAGACTACAATGAGCAGTTCTTC. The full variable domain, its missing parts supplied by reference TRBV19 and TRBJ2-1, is DGGITQSPKYLFRKEGQNVTLSCEQNLNHDAMYWYRQDPGQGLRLIYYSQIVNDFQKGDIAEGYSVSREKKESFPLTVTSAQKNPTAFYLCASSMAAGDYNEQFFGPGTRLTVL.

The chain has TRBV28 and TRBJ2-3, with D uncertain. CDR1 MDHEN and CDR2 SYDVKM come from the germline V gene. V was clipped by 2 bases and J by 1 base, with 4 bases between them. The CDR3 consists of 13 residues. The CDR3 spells CASSLQGTDTQYF. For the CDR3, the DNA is TGTGCCAGCAGTTTACAGGGCACAGATACGCAGTATTTT. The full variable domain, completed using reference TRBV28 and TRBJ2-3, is DVKVTQSSRYLVKRTGEKVFLECVQDMDHENMFWYRQDPGLGLRLIYFSYDVKMKEKGDIPEGYSVSREKKERFSLILESASTNQTSMYLCASSLQGTDTQYFGPGTRLTVL.

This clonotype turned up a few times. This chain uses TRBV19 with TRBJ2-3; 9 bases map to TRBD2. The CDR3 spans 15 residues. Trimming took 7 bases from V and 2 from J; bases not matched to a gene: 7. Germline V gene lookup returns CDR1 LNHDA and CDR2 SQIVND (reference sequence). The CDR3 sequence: CASTLSGSYTDTQYF. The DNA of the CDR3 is TGTGCCAGTACCCTTAGCGGGAGCTACACAGATACGCAGTATTTT.

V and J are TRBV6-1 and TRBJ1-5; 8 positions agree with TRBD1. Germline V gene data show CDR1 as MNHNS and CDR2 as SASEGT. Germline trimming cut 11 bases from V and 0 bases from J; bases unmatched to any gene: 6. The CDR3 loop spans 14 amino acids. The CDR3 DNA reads TGTGCCGCCGGACAGGGAGGTAGCAATCAGCCCCAGCATTTT. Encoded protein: CAAGQGGSNQPQHF.

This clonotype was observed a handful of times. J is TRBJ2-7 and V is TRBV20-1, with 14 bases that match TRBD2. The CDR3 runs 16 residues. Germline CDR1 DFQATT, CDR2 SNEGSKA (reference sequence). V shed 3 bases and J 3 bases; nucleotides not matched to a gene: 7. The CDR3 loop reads CSARGDGTSGSYEQYF. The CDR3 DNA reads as TGCAGTGCTAGGGGGGATGGGACTAGCGGGAGCTACGAGCAGTACTTC.

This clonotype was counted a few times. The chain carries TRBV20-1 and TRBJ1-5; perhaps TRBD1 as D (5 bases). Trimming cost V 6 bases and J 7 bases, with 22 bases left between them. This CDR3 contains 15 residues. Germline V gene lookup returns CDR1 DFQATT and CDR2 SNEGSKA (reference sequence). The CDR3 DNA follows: TGCAGTGCGGCCCAACCGGGGGGGGGATCGCAGCCCCAGCATTTT. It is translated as CSAAQPGGGSQPQHF.

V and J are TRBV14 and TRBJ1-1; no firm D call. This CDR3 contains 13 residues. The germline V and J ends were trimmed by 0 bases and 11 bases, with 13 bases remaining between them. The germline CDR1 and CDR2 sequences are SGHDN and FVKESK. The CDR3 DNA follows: TGTGCCAGCAGCCAAGATCTAGGACGAGGGGCTTTCTTT. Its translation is CASSQDLGRGAFF.

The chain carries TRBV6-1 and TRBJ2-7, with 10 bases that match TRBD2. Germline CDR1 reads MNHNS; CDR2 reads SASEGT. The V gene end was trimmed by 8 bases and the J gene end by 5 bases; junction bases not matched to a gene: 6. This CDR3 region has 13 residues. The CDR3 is CASLAGVGDEQYF. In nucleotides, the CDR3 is TGTGCCAGCCTAGCGGGGGTGGGGGACGAGCAGTACTTC.

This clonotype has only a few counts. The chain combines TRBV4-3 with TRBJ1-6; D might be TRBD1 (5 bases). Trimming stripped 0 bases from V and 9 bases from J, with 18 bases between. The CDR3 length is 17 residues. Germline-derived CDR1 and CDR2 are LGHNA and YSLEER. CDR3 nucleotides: TGCGCCAGCAGCCAAGAGGCGTTCGGACACTGGGGTTCACCCCTCCACTTT. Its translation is CASSQEAFGHWGSPLHF.

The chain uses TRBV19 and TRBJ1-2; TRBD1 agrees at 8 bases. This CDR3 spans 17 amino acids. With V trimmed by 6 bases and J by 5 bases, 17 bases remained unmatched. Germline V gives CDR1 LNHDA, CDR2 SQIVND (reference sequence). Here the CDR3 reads CASRGSPGQEPSYGYTF. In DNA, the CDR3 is TGTGCCAGTAGAGGTTCGCCGGGACAGGAACCTTCTTATGGCTACACCTTC.

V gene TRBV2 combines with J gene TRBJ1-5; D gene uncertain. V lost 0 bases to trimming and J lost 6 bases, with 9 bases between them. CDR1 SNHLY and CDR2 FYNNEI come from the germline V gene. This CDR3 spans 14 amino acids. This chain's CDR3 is CASSEASGIQPQHF. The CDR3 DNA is TGTGCCAGCAGTGAAGCCTCTGGGATTCAGCCCCAGCATTTT. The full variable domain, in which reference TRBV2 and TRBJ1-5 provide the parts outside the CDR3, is EPEVTQTPSHQVTQMGQEVILRCVPISNHLYFYWYRQILGQKVEFLVSFYNNEISEKSEIFDDQFSVERPDGSNFTLKIRSTKLEDSAMYFCASSEASGIQPQHFGDGTRLSIL.

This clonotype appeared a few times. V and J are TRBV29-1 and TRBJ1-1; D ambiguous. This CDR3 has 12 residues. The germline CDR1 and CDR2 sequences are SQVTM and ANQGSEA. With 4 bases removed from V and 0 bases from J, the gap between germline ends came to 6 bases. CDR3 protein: CSVVRLNTEAFF. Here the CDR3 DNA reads TGCAGCGTTGTCCGATTGAACACTGAAGCTTTCTTT.

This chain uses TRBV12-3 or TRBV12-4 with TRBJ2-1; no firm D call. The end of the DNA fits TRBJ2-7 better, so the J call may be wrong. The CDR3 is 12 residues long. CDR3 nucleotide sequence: TGTGCCAGCAGTTTCGTTACCTACGAGCAGTACTTC. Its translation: CASSFVTYEQYF.

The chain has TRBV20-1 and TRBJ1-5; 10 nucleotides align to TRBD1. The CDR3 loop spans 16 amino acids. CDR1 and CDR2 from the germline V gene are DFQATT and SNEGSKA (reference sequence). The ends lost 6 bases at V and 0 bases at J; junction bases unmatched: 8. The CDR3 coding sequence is TGCAGTGCGTTAGGGGGGGACAGGGGTAGCAATCAGCCCCAGCATTTT. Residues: CSALGGDRGSNQPQHF.

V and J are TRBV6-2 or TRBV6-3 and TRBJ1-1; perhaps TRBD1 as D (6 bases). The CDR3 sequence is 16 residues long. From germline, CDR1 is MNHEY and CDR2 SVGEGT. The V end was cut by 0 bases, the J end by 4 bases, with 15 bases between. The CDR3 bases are TGTGCCAGCAGTTACTCTACAGGGCTTGAGGTCACTGAAGCTTTCTTT. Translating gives CASSYSTGLEVTEAFF.

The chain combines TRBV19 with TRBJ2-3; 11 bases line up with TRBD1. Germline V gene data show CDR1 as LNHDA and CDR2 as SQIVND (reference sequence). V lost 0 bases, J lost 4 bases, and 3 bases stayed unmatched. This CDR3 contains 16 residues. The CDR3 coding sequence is TGTGCCAGTAGTATAGAAGTGGGACAGGGGGCAGATACGCAGTATTTT. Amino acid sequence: CASSIEVGQGADTQYF.

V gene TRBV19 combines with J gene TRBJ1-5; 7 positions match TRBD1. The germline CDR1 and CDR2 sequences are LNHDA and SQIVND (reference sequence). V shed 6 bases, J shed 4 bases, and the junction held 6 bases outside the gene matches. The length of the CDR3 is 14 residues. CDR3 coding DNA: TGTGCCAGTAGGTACAGGGGAGGGAATCAGCCCCAGCATTTT. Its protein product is CASRYRGGNQPQHF.

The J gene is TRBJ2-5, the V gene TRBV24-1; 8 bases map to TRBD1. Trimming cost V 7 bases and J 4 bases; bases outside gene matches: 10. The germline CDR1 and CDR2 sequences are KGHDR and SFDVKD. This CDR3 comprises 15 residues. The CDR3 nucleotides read TGTGCCACCAGCCCAACAGGGGGTTACGGAGAGACCCAGTACTTC. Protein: CATSPTGGYGETQYF.